This T cell receptor beta chain was found in a study of T-cell reconstitution after alpha-beta-depleted transplantation in children. This CDR3 is built from 15 residues. Germline assignment: CDR1 SGDLS and CDR2 YYNGEE. This clonotype was counted ten times or more. At one boundary the junction diverges from the germline segment, which might be a read error. The TCRbeta library was prepared with unique molecular identifiers. Via MiXCR, TCRdb re-called the PCR reads, giving one row per CDR3 protein. This table holds over 150,000 distinct CDR3 sequences, about 14% found once. The sample was PBMCs from the stem cell graft donor, taken from the stem cell graft. This TCR was recovered from a human donor who donated a stem cell graft to a child with acute lymphoblastic leukemia. V and J are TRBV9 and TRBJ1-2; perhaps TRBD1 as D (5 bases). CDR3 sequence: CASSVGDAVSGERGF. CDR3 nucleotides: TGTGCCAGCAGCGTAGGGGACGCGGTGTCGGGGGAACGTGGGTTC.